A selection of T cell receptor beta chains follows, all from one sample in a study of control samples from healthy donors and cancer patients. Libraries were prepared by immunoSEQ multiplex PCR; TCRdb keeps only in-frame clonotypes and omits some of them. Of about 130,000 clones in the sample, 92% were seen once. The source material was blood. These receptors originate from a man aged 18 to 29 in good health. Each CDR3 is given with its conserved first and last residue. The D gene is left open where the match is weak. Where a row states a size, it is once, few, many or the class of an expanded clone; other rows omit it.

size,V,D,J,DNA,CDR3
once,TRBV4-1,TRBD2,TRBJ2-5,TGCGCCAGCAGCCAAGATCCCGCGGGGACTAGCGGGGTTGTGGCTCACCAAGAGACCCAGTACTTC,CASSQDPAGTSGVVAHQETQYF
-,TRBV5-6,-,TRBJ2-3,TGTGCCAGCAGCTTGGACAGGGTGAGAGGCACAGATACGCAGTATTTT,CASSLDRVRGTDTQYF
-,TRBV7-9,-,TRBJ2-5,TGTGCCAGCAGCTTAGCGCGGGGGCGGGAGACCCAGTACTTC,CASSLARGRETQYF
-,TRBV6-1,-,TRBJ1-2,TGTGCCAGCAGTGAACGAGGAGACGTCCTCTATGGCTACACCTTC,CASSERGDVLYGYTF
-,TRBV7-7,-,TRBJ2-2,TGTGCCAGCAGCCCAGGGGCCGCCGGGGAGCTGTTTTTT,CASSPGAAGELFF
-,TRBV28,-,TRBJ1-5,TGTGCCAGCAGTTTAGTGGGGGCCAGCAATCAGCCCCAGCATTTT,CASSLVGASNQPQHF
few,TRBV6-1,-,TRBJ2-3,TGTGCCAGCAGTGAAATAACAGATACGCAGTATTTT,CASSEITDTQYF
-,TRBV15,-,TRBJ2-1,TGTGCCACCAGCCGACGTCGAGCCTATGAGCAGTTCTTC,CATSRRRAYEQFF
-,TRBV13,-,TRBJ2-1,TGTGCCAGCAGTCACGGGGGTTGGGTGGACAATGAGCAGTTCTTC,CASSHGGWVDNEQFF
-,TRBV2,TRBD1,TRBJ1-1,TGTGCCAGCAGTGAAGGGACAGGGGGTCGAGCTTTCTTT,CASSEGTGGRAFF
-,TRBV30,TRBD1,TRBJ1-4,TGTGCCTGGACTACCGGGACAGGGACTGAAAAACTGTTTTTT,CAWTTGTGTEKLFF
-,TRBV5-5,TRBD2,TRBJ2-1,TGTGCCAGCAGCTCAAGCGGGGAGCCAACCTACAATGAGCAGTTCTTC,CASSSSGEPTYNEQFF
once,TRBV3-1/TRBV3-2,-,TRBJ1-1,TGTGCCAGCAGCCCTCAGAACACTGAAGCTTTCTTT,CASSPQNTEAFF
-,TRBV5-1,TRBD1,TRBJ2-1,TGCGCCAGCAGCTCAGACGGACAGGGAGGTTTTGGGTTCTTC,CASSSDGQGGFGFF
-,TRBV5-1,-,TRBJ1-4,TGCGCCAGCAGCTTCGGTCCAACTAATGAAAAACTGTTTTTT,CASSFGPTNEKLFF
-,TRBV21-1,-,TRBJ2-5,TGTGCCAGCAGTAGACTAGCGGGGGACCAGGAATGGAAAGAGACCCAGTACTTC,CASSRLAGDQEWKETQYF
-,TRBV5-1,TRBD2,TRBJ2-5,TGCGCCAGCAGCTGGGGGGGGCAAGAGACCCAGTACTTC,CASSWGGQETQYF
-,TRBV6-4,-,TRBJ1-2,TGTGCCATTCCCCCGGCCTATGGCTACACCTTC,CAIPPAYGYTF
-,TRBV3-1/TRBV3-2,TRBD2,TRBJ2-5,TGTGCCAGCAGGGCGGGGGGGGCGGAGACCCAGTACTTC,CASRAGGAETQYF
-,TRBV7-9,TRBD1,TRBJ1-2,TGTGCCAGCAGCTTAGGATACAGGGGGCCTGGATTCTATGGCTACACCTTC,CASSLGYRGPGFYGYTF
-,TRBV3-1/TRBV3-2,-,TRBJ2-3,TGTGCCAGCAGTCTGGCCGCGGGGCTTAGCACAGATACGCAGTATTTT,CASSLAAGLSTDTQYF
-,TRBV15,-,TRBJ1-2,TGTGCCACCAGCAGAGATGTGGACTCGGGCTACACCTTC,CATSRDVDSGYTF
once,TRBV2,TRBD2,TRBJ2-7,TGTGCCAGCAGTGATGGGACTAGCGGGCCCTACGAGCAGTACTTC,CASSDGTSGPYEQYF
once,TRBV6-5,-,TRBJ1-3,TGTGCCAGCAGTTACGGAAGCTCTGGAAACACCATATATTTT,CASSYGSSGNTIYF
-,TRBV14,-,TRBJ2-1,TGTGCCAGCAGCCAAGTATGGATGTATGAGCAGTTCTTC,CASSQVWMYEQFF
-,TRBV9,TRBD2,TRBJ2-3,TGTGCCAGCAGCGGTAGCGGGGTCACAGATACGCAGTATTTT,CASSGSGVTDTQYF
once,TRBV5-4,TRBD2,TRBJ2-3,TGTGCCAGCAGCTTGCGGTCTAGCGGGGGGATGGATACGCAGTATTTT,CASSLRSSGGMDTQYF
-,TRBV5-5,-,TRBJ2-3,TGTGCCAGCAGCTGGTTGGGGACAGATACGCAGTATTTT,CASSWLGTDTQYF
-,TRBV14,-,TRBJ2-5,TGTGCCAGCAGCCAAGGAGGGGGGAAAGAGACCCAGTACTTC,CASSQGGGKETQYF
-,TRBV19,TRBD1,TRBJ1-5,TGTGCCAGGAGAGGGAAACGACAGGGGTCGGATCAGCCCCAGCATTTT,CARRGKRQGSDQPQHF
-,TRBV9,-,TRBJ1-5,TGTGCCAGCAGCGAGGGGCAGGGAAGCAATCAGCCCCAGCATTTT,CASSEGQGSNQPQHF